The entry that follows covers one TCR beta chain sequence. Sequenced by immunoSEQ multiplex PCR; TCRdb stores in-frame clones only, minus some. The repertoire holds over 200,000 clones, with around 85% as singletons. These data originate in a study of blood T cell repertoires in COVID-19. Donors in Cohort 3 who had recovered were those with two negative PCRs, healthcare professional clearance, or resolution of their symptoms. Trimming at V came to 6 bases and at J to 0 bases, leaving 9 bases not matched to a gene. Germline V CDR1 and CDR2: SNHLY, FYNNEI. CDR3 length: 18 residues. V usage is TRBV2 and J usage is TRBJ2-6; the match to TRBD1 covers 9 bases. This sequence was found in a man aged 40-49 years who had recovered from COVID-19. Sequenced: PBMCs or T cells enriched from blood (not recorded which). This CDR3 is CASRPGQGQFSGANVLTF. CDR3 coding DNA: TGTGCCAGCAGACCGGGACAGGGTCAATTCTCTGGGGCCAACGTCCTGACTTTC.